This T cell receptor (beta chain) was identified in a study of Ad26.COV2.S vaccination and SARS-CoV-2 variants. Turning to the study itself: Administration of Ad26.COV2.S was intramuscular, either once or twice 56 days apart.

Assay: immunoSEQ multiplex PCR; the TCRdb copy retains only in-frame clones and omits some. Counted here are some 500,000 clones, roughly nine tenths occurring once; the ten biggest clones make up approximately 2.5%. The CDR3 has 14 residues. Germline V gene lookup returns CDR1 MDHEN and CDR2 SYDVKM. V was clipped by 6 bases and J by 6 bases; unmatched bases: 7. As for treatment: some 20 received Ad26.COV2.S at low or high dose, single or two shots; several received placebo; per-sample allocation not given. The investigators took samples on day 63 after the first vaccine or placebo injection. Built on an Ad26 vector, the vaccine expressed Wuhan-strain SARS-CoV-2 spike.

V is TRBV28 and J is TRBJ1-5; 8 bases line up with TRBD1. Sequencing used peripheral blood, obtained in a trial of Ad26.COV2.S vaccine versus placebo. This clonotype was obtained from a person aged 18 to 65 who received the Ad26.COV2.S COVID-19 vaccine or a placebo. CDR3 loop: CASSNSGGGQPQHF. DNA of the CDR3: TGTGCCAGCAGCAACTCAGGGGGCGGTCAGCCCCAGCATTTT. Complete variable domain (other parts from reference TRBV28 and TRBJ1-5): DVKVTQSSRYLVKRTGEKVFLECVQDMDHENMFWYRQDPGLGLRLIYFSYDVKMKEKGDIPEGYSVSREKKERFSLILESASTNQTSMYLCASSNSGGGQPQHFGDGTRLSIL.